This TCR beta chain was recorded in a study of T-cell reconstitution after alpha-beta-depleted transplantation in children. As for this clonotype: A much bigger clone sits one base away, suggesting this may be a read error.

Unique molecular identifiers were built into the TCRbeta library. TCRdb re-analysed the PCR reads in MiXCR, keeping a single row per CDR3 protein. The top ten hold around 2.2% of the sample, which has a few hundred thousand distinct CDR3 sequences, 10% to 15% seen once. The sample in question was PBMCs, mostly from graft donor cells, obtained 360 days after TCRalphabeta/CD19-depleted stem cell transplant. The sequence derives from a male patient aged 10 to 17 who had a stem cell transplant for acute myeloid leukemia, so the T cells may come from the graft donor.

CDR3 protein: CVSSLPGTTNNEQFF. CDR3 in DNA: TGTGTCAGCAGTCTCCCCGGGACTACCAACAATGAGCAGTTCTTC. V usage is TRBV27 and J usage is TRBJ2-1, with TRBD2 matching over 7 bases. This CDR3 spans 15 amino acids. CDR1 is MNHEY, CDR2 SMNVEV, per germline (reference sequence).